Following are 10 T cell receptor beta chains from one sample sequenced in a study of T-cell reconstitution after alpha-beta-depleted transplantation in children. Preparation of the TCRbeta library involved a method that used unique molecular identifiers. TCRdb reprocessed the PCR reads with MiXCR, giving one entry per CDR3 protein. The data show around 500,000 distinct CDR3 sequences, with roughly 24% seen just once and 14% held by the top ten. Specimen: PBMCs, mostly from graft donor cells, collected 360 days after TCRalphabeta/CD19-depleted stem cell transplant. The receptors were sampled from a boy younger than two who had a stem cell transplant for acute myeloid leukemia, so the T cells may come from the graft donor.

The chain employs TRBV12-3 or TRBV12-4 and TRBJ2-7, with 8 bases lining up with TRBD1. V shed 6 bases, J shed 3 bases, and the junction held 7 bases outside the gene matches. This CDR3 spans 14 amino acids. The CDR3 protein is CASRPPGQGYEQYF. CDR3 DNA sequence: TGTGCCAGCAGACCCCCAGGACAGGGCTACGAGCAGTACTTC.

The table lists this clonotype with a few counts. This chain links TRBV4-3 with TRBJ2-1, with D tentatively TRBD1 or TRBD2 (6 bases each). V gave up 1 base and J gave up 4 bases, with 20 bases separating them. The CDR3 runs to 18 residues. CDR1 is LGHNA, CDR2 YSLEER, per germline. The CDR3 DNA reads as TGCGCCAGCAGCCAAGTGCCCCTACGAGGGGGGAGTTACAATGAGCAGTTCTTC. It encodes CASSQVPLRGGSYNEQFF.

At least ten counts were recorded for this clonotype. The chain combines TRBV2 with TRBJ1-2; the match to TRBD1 covers 9 bases. J gave up 4 bases and V 8 bases, and 14 bases lay outside the gene matches. CDR1 and CDR2 (germline): SNHLY, FYNNEI. The CDR3 has 16 residues. CDR3 nucleotide sequence: TGTGCCAGCGCTGATCTCGGACAGGGGAGGGTCTATGGCTACACCTTC. Its translation: CASADLGQGRVYGYTF. Filled out from reference TRBV2 and TRBJ1-2, the complete variable domain reads EPEVTQTPSHQVTQMGQEVILRCVPISNHLYFYWYRQILGQKVEFLVSFYNNEISEKSEIFDDQFSVERPDGSNFTLKIRSTKLEDSAMYFCASADLGQGRVYGYTFGSGTRLTVV.

A few counts support this clonotype. This rearrangement joins TRBV27 to TRBJ2-3; D unresolved. Trimming cost V 8 bases and J 2 bases, with 14 bases left between them. The germline V gene encodes CDR1 MNHEY and CDR2 SMNVEV (reference sequence). The CDR3 is made up of 14 amino acids. As DNA, the CDR3 is TGTGCCAGCGGCCGCGGCAGGACCACAGATACGCAGTATTTT. Protein product: CASGRGRTTDTQYF.

This clonotype was counted at least ten times. V gene TRBV29-1 combines with J gene TRBJ1-2; D not resolved. V gave up 7 bases and J gave up 8 bases, with 17 bases separating them. The CDR3 extends over 12 amino acids. Germline CDR1 reads SQVTM; CDR2 reads ANQGSEA. CDR3 bases: TGCAGCGCCTTCCCCACTCCCCAAGGCTACACCTTC. This gives the protein CSAFPTPQGYTF.

The chain combines TRBV6-1 with TRBJ1-4, with D unclear. This CDR3 spans 15 amino acids. V shed 8 bases and J shed 8 bases, with 21 bases lying between them. CDR1 and CDR2 (germline): MNHNS, SASEGT. CDR3 sequence reads: CASGSELLLGEKLFF. CDR3 DNA: TGTGCCAGCGGCTCCGAGCTCTTATTGGGGGAAAAACTGTTTTTT.

In its sample, this clonotype was seen many times. The V and J genes are TRBV29-1 and TRBJ1-2; D perhaps matches TRBD1 (5 bases). The CDR3 has 12 amino acids. The germline V gene encodes CDR1 SQVTM and CDR2 ANQGSEA. Trimming took 2 bases from V and 4 from J, leaving 8 bases between them. The CDR3 reads CSVERGGYGYTF. The CDR3 DNA sequence: TGCAGCGTTGAAAGGGGTGGCTATGGCTACACCTTC. Full variable domain (missing parts from reference TRBV29-1 and TRBJ1-2): SAVISQKPSRDICQRGTSLTIQCQVDSQVTMMFWYRQQPGQSLTLIATANQGSEATYESGFVIDKFPISRPNLTFSTLTVSNMSPEDSSIYLCSVERGGYGYTFGSGTRLTVV.

The V gene is TRBV10-3, the J gene TRBJ1-5, with 9 bases fitting TRBD1. There are 18 residues in the CDR3. Germline trimming cut 2 bases from V and 1 base from J; bases unmatched to any gene: 9. In germline, CDR1 is ENHRY, CDR2 SYGVKD. The CDR3 is CAISESQTGQGSNQPQHF. CDR3 nucleotides: TGTGCCATCAGTGAGAGCCAAACTGGACAGGGGAGCAATCAGCCCCAGCATTTT.

The rearrangement joins TRBV5-5 to TRBJ2-3; 7 bases fit TRBD1. V dropped 4 bases and J dropped 0; count of bases not matched to a gene: 8. The germline V gene encodes CDR1 SGHKS and CDR2 YYEKEE (reference sequence). This CDR3 has 16 residues. The CDR3 DNA sequence: TGTGCCAGCAGCCCAGGGACAGTTCCTAGCACAGATACGCAGTATTTT. Its translation: CASSPGTVPSTDTQYF.

The table lists this clonotype with a few counts. The chain combines TRBV6-2 or TRBV6-3 with TRBJ2-2, with D perhaps matching TRBD2 (6 bases). Germline V lookup: CDR1 MNHEY, CDR2 SVGEGT. The V end lost 6 bases, the J end lost 6 bases, and 11 bases lay between the germline ends. The CDR3 is 13 amino acids. Here the CDR3 reads CASRPLASGELFF. The CDR3 DNA reads TGTGCCAGCAGACCACTAGCATCCGGGGAGCTGTTTTTT.